This T cell receptor (beta chain) comes out of a study of blood T cell repertoires in COVID-19. About the research overall: Whether acute or convalescent, the COVID-19 samples came from the United States, Italy and Spain. T cells, B-cell-depleted T cells, or PBMCs supplied cDNA or gDNA.

In the original analysis: Counts of nucleated cells, estimated from reference gene primer amplification, were obtained. Here immunoSEQ multiplex PCR was the method, and the copy in TCRdb shows in-frame clones only, minus some. Clonal size and the V and J genes are those of that table, whereas D and trimming came from the DNA. The sample includes some 150,000 clones, 82% seen only once; the top ten take approximately 9.1%. This clonotype originated in a woman between 65 and 79 years old with acute or convalescent COVID-19. Sequencing input: peripheral blood.

CDR3 bases: TGTGCCAGCAGTGAGAGGGCTGGCAATCAGCCCCAGCATTTT. It yields the protein CASSERAGNQPQHF. The chain has TRBV25-1 and TRBJ1-5; D unclear. The CDR3 is 14 residues long. CDR1 and CDR2 from the germline V gene are MGHDK and SYGVNS. The V gene lost 3 bases and the J gene lost 2 bases, with 8 bases spanning the gap. Full variable domain (remainder filled in from reference TRBV25-1 and TRBJ1-5): EADIYQTPRYLVIGTGKKITLECSQTMGHDKMYWYQQDPGMELHLIHYSYGVNSTEKGDLSSESTVSRIRTEHFPLTLESARPSHTSQYLCASSERAGNQPQHFGDGTRLSIL.